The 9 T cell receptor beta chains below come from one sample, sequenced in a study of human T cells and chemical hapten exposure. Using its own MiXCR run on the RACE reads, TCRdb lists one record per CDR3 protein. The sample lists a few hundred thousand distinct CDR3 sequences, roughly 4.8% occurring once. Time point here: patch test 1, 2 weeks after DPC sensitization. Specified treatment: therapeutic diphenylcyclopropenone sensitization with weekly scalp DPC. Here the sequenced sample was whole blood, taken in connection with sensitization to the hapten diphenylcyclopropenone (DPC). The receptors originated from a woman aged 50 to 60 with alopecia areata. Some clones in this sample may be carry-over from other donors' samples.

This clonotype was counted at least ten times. In nucleotides, the CDR3 is TGCGCCAGCAGGGGACTAGCGTACAATGAGCAGTTCTTC. This encodes CASRGLAYNEQFF. The chain links TRBV4-1 to TRBJ2-1; 10 bases align to TRBD2. Germline values: CDR1 MGHRA, CDR2 YSYEKL. The CDR3 loop spans 13 amino acids. V was pared by 6 bases and J by 4 bases, with 0 bases of the junction left unmatched.

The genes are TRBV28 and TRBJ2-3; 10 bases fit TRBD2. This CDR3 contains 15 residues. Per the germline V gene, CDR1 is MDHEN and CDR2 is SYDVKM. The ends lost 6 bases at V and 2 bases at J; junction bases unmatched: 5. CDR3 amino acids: CASRDSGRFTDTQYF. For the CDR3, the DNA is TGTGCCAGCAGGGATAGCGGGAGGTTCACAGATACGCAGTATTTT.

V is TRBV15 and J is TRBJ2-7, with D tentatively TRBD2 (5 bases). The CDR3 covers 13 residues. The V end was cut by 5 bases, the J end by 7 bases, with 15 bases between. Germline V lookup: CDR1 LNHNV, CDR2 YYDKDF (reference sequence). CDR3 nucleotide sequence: TGTGCCACCAGCTCCCTAGCCGGGTGGGAGCAGTACTTC. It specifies CATSSLAGWEQYF. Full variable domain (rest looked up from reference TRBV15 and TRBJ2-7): DAMVIQNPRYQVTQFGKPVTLSCSQTLNHNVMYWYQQKSSQAPKLLFHYYDKDFNNEADTPDNFQSRRPNTSFCFLDIRSPGLGDTAMYLCATSSLAGWEQYFGPGTRLTVT.

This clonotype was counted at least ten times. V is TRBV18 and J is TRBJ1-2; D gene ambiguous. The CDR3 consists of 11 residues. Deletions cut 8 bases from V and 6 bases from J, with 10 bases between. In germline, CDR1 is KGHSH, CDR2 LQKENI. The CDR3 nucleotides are TGTGCCAGCAGTCCGGGAGATGGCTACACCTTC. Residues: CASSPGDGYTF.

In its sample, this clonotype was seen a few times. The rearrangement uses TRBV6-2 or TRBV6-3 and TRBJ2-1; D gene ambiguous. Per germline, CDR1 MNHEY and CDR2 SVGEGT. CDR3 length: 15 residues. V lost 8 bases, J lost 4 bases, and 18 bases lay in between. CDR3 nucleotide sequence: TGTGCCAGCTGCCGATTGGTAGCAGAGTACAATGAGCAGTTCTTC. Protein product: CASCRLVAEYNEQFF.

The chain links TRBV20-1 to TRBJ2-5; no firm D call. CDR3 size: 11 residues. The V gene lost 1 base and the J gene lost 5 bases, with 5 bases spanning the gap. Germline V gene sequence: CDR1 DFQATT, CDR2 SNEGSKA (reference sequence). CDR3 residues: CSARVLETQYF. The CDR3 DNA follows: TGCAGTGCTAGAGTTTTGGAGACCCAGTACTTC.

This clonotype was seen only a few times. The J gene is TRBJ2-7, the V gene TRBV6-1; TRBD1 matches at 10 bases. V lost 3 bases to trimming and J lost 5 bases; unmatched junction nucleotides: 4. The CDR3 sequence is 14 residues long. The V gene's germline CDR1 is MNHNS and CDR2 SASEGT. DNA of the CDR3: TGTGCCAGCAGTGAGGACAGGGGGACGGACGAGCAGTACTTC. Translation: CASSEDRGTDEQYF.

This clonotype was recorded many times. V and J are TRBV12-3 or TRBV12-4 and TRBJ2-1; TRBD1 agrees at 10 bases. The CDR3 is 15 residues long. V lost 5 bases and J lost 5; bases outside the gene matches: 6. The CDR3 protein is CASSPGTGAHNEQFF. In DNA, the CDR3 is TGTGCCAGCAGTCCCGGGACAGGGGCGCACAATGAGCAGTTCTTC.

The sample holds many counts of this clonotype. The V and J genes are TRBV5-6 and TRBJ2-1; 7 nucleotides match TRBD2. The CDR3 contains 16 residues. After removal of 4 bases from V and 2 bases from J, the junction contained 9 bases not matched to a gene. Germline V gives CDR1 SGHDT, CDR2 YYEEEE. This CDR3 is CASSPGGGVPYNEQFF. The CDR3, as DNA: TGTGCCAGCAGCCCTGGTGGGGGGGTACCCTACAATGAGCAGTTCTTC. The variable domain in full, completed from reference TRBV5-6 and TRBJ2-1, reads DAGVTQSPTHLIKTRGQQVTLRCSPKSGHDTVSWYQQALGQGPQFIFQYYEEEERQRGNFPDRFSGHQFPNYSSELNVNALLLGDSALYLCASSPGGGVPYNEQFFGPGTRLTVL.